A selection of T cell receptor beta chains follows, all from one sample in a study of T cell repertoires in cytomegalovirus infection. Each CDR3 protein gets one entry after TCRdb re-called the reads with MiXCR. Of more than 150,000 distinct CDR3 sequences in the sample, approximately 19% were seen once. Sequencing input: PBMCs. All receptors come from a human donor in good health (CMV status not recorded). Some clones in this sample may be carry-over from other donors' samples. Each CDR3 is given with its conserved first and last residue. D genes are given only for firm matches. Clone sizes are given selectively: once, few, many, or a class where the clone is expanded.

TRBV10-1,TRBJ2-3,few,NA,TGCGCCAGCAGTGAGTTTTCGGGCAGGGCGACTTTTCGCACAGATACGCAGTATTTT,CASSEFSGRATFRTDTQYF
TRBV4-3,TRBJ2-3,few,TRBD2,TGCGCCAGCAGCCAGTCTGGACTAGCGGGAAGCTCTAGCACAGATACGCAGTATTTT,CASSQSGLAGSSSTDTQYF
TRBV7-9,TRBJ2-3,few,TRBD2,TGTGCCAGCAGCTTATTTGGTGGTAGCGGGAGCCCAGATACGCAGTATTTT,CASSLFGGSGSPDTQYF
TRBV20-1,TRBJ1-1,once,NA,TGCAGTGCTAGAGATCACGCAGGGACGAACACTGAAGCTTTCTTT,CSARDHAGTNTEAFF
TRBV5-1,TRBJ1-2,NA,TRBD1,TGCGCCAGCAGCTTGGGGGCCTTTCAGGGGGTCCTTGAAGGCTACACCTTC,CASSLGAFQGVLEGYTF
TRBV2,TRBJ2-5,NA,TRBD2,TGTGCCAGCAGTCGGGAGGTCCAAGAGACCCAGTACTTC,CASSREVQETQYF
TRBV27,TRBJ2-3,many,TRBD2,TGTGCCAGCAGTCGTCGGGACCCCCGGGGGGGAGCAGATACGCAGTATTTT,CASSRRDPRGGADTQYF
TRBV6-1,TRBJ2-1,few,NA,TGTGCCAGCAGTCACAAATACAATGAGCAGTTCTTC,CASSHKYNEQFF
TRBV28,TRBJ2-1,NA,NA,TGTGCCAGCAGTTCGAAGGGGGAGCAGTTCTTC,CASSSKGEQFF
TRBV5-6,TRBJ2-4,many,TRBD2,TGTGCCAGCAGACCTAAGCTAGCGGGGAACGACATTCAGTACTTC,CASRPKLAGNDIQYF
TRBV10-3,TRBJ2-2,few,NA,TGTGCCATCAAGTTGGGGAACACCGGGGAGCTGTTTTTT,CAIKLGNTGELFF
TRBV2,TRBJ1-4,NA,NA,TGTGCCAGCAGTGATTTTGTGGGAGGGGAAAGACTGTTTTTT,CASSDFVGGERLFF
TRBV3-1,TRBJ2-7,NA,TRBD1,TGTGCCAGCAGCCAAGATCTTGGACAGGGGAACTCCTACGAGCAGTACTTC,CASSQDLGQGNSYEQYF
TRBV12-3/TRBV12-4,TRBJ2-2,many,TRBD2,TGTGCCAGCACCCTCGGGGGGGGGAACGGGGAGCTGTTTTTT,CASTLGGGNGELFF
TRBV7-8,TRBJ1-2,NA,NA,TGTGCCAGCAGCTTAAATTCGGTTGGCTACACCTTC,CASSLNSVGYTF
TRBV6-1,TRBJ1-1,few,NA,TGTGCCAGCAGTGGGGCGACGGGGCGGACTGAAGCTTTCTTT,CASSGATGRTEAFF
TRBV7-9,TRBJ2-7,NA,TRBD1,TGTGCCAGCAGCTCGGGTCCCGGGACAGGGATCCTCTCCTACGAGCAGTACTTC,CASSSGPGTGILSYEQYF
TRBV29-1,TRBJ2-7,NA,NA,TGCAGCGTTGAAGATCACGGAGACCGCTACGAGCAGTACTTC,CSVEDHGDRYEQYF
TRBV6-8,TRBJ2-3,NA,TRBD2,TGTGCCAGCAGTACCGGACTAGCGGGCACAGATACGCAGTATTTT,CASSTGLAGTDTQYF
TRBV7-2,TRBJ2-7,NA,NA,TGTGCCAGCAGCTTAGGCGGGGGAGGGGGCGAGCAGTACTTC,CASSLGGGGGEQYF
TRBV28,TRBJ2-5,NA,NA,TGTGCCAGCAGCTTAGGGGGGGGGGGGCAAGAGACCCAGTACTTC,CASSLGGGGQETQYF
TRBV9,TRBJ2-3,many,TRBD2,TGTGCCAGCAGCGCCCGCCCCCAACTAGCGGACACAGATACGCAGTATTTT,CASSARPQLADTDTQYF
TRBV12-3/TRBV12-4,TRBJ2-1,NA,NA,TGTGCCAGCAGTTTTGATCGGCGGGAGCAGTTCTTC,CASSFDRREQFF
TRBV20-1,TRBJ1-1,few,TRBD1,TGCAGTGTACCGGACAGGCGTGGGACTGAAGCTTTCTTT,CSVPDRRGTEAFF
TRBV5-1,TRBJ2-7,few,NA,TGCGCCAGCAGCTGGGGCTCCGGGAACCTCGAGCAGTACTTC,CASSWGSGNLEQYF
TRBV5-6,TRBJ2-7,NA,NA,TGTGCCAGCAGTCCGCCCACAGGACCCTCCTACGAGCAGTACTTC,CASSPPTGPSYEQYF
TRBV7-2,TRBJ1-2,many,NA,TGTGCCAGCAGCCAAGGGGGGGTTTGGTATGGCTACACCTTC,CASSQGGVWYGYTF
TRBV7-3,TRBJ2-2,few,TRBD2,TGTGCCAGCAGCCAAACTAGCGGGAACACCGGGGAGCTGTTTTTT,CASSQTSGNTGELFF
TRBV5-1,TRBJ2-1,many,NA,TGCGCCAGCAGCTTGGGAGGGGCTAGCGATGAGCAGTTCTTC,CASSLGGASDEQFF